This T cell receptor (beta chain) was recovered during a study of identical twins. Study-wide results and caveats: With beta out-of-frame sequences, excess sharing by twins was weaker. Insertions were fewer in abundant cord blood beta clonotypes, whereas memory repertoires showed none of this pattern.

V was cut by 5 bases and J by 3 bases, with 16 bases left in between. Germline values: CDR1 SGHTA, CDR2 FQGNSA. The CDR3 totals 15 residues. A note on this clonotype: The antigen remains unidentified.

TCRdb re-analysed the 5' RACE reads in MiXCR, keeping a single row per CDR3 protein. The data contain about 470,000 distinct CDR3 sequences, 20% to 25% of them singletons. This same sample was also part of a study on T cells expressing NK-cell markers. From that report: Of eight sequenced donors, seven were HCMV-seropositive and one HCMV-seronegative.

This receptor was identified in a woman aged 18-30 years in good health. The source material was CD4+ T cells sorted from blood. J is TRBJ1-1 and V is TRBV7-2; D is possibly TRBD1 (5 bases). Here the CDR3 reads CASSVRGGAYTEAFF. CDR3 coding DNA: TGTGCCAGCAGCGTAAGAGGAGGGGCCTACACTGAAGCTTTCTTT.